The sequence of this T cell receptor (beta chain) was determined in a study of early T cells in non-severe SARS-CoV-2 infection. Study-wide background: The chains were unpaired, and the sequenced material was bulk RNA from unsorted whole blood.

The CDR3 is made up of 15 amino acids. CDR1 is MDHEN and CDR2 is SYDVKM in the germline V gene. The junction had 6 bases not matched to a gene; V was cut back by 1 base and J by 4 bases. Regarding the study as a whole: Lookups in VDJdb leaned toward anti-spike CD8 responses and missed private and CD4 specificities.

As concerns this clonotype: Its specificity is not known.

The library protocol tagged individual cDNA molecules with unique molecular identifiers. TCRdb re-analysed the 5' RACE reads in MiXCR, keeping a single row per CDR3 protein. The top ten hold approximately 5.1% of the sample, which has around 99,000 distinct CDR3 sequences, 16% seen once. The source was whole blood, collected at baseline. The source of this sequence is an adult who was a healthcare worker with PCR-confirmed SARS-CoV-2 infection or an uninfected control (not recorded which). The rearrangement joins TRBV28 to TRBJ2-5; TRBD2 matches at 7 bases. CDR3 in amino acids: CASSLSRGRGETQYF. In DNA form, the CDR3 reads TGTGCCAGCAGTTTATCGAGAGGGAGGGGAGAGACCCAGTACTTC.